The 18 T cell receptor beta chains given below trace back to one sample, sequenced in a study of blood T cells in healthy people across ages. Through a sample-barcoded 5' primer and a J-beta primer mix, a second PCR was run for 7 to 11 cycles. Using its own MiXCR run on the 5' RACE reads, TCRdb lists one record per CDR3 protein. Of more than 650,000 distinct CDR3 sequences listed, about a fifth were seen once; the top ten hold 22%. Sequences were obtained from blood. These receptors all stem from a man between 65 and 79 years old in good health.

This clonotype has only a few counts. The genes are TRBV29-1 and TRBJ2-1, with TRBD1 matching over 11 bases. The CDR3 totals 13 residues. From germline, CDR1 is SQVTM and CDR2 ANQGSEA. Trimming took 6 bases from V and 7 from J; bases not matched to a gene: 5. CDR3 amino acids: CSVRGTGGNEQFF. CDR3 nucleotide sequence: TGCAGCGTGCGAGGGACAGGGGGGAATGAGCAGTTCTTC.

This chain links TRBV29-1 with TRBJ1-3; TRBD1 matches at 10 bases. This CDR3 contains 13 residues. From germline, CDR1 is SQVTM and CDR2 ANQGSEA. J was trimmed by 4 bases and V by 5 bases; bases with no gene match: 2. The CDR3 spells CSVQTGGGNTIYF. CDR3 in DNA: TGCAGCGTTCAGACAGGGGGCGGAAACACCATATATTTT.

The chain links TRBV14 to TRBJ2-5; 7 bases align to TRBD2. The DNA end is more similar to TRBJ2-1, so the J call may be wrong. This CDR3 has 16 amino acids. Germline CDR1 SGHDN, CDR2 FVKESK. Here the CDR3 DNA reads TGTGCCAGCAGCCGAGTTCCCTGGACTAGACCCAATGAGCAGTTCTTC. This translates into CASSRVPWTRPNEQFF.

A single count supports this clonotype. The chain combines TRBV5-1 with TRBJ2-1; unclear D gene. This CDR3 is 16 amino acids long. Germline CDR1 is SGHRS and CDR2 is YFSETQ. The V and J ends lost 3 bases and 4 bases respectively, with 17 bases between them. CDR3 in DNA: TGCGCCAGCAGCTCGGCCGGGCCCAATGGGTACAATGAGCAGTTCTTC. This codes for CASSSAGPNGYNEQFF.

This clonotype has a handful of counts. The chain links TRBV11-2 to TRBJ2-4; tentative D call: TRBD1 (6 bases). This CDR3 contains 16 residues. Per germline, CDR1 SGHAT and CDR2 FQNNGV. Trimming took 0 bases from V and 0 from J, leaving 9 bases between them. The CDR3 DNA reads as TGTGCCAGCAGCTTAGATGGGGGCTTAGCCAAAAACATTCAGTACTTC. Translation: CASSLDGGLAKNIQYF.

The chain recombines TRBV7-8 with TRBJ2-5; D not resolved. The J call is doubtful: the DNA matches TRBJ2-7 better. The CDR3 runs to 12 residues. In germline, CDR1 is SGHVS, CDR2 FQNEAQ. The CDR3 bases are TGTGCCAGCAGCACCGGGTCTTACGAGCAGTACGTC. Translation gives CASSTGSYEQYV.

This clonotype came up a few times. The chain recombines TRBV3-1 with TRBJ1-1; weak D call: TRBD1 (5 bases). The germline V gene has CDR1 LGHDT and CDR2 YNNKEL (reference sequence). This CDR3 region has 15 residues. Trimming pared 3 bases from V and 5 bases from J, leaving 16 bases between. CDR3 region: CASSHKRGHGTEAFF. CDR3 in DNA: TGTGCCAGCAGCCATAAAAGGGGCCATGGTACTGAAGCTTTCTTT.

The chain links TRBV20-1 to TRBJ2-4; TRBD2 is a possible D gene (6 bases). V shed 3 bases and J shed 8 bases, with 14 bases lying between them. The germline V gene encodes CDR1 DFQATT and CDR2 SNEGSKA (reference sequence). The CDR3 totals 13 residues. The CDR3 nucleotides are TGCAGTGCTAGTAAGGAAACGGGAGACATTCAGTACTTC. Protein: CSASKETGDIQYF.

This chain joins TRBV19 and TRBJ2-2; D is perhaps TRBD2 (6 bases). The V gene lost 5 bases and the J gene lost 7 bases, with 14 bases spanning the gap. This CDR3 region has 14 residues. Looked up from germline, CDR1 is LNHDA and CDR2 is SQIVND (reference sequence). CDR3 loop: CASSSRRGFGELFF. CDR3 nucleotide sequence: TGTGCCAGTAGTTCCCGACGGGGGTTCGGGGAGCTGTTTTTT.

The CDR3: CSARGVASGYAIQETQYF. The CDR3 nucleotides read TGCAGTGCTAGGGGGGTGGCTAGCGGGTACGCTATCCAAGAGACCCAGTACTTC. The rearrangement links TRBV20-1 to TRBJ2-5; 8 bases fit TRBD2. CDR1 and CDR2 (germline): DFQATT, SNEGSKA (reference sequence). The V gene end was trimmed by 3 bases and the J gene end by 1 base; junction bases not matched to a gene: 16. The CDR3 runs to 18 residues.

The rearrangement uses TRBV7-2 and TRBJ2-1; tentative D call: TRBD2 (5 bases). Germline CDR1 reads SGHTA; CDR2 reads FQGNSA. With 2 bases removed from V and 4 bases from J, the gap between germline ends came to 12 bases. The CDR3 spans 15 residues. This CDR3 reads CASSLLREKYNEQFF. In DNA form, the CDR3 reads TGTGCCAGCAGCTTATTGAGGGAGAAGTACAATGAGCAGTTCTTC. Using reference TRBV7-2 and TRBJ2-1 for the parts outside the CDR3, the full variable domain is GAGVSQSPSNKVTEKGKDVELRCDPISGHTALYWYRQSLGQGLEFLIYFQGNSAPDKSGLPSDRFSAERTGGSVSTLTIQRTQQEDSAVYLCASSLLREKYNEQFFGPGTRLTVL.

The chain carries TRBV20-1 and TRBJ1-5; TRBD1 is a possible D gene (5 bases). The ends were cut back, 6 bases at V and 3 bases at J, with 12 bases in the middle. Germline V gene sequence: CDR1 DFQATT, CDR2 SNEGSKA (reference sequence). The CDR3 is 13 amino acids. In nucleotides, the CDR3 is TGCAGTGCCGATACGGGGCCCAATCAGCCCCAGCATTTT. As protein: CSADTGPNQPQHF.

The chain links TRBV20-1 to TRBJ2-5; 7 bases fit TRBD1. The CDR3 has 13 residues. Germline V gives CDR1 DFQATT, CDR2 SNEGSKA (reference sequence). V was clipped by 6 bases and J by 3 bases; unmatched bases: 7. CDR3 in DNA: TGCAGTGCCCTACTGGGACAGAAAGAGACCCAGTACTTC. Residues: CSALLGQKETQYF.

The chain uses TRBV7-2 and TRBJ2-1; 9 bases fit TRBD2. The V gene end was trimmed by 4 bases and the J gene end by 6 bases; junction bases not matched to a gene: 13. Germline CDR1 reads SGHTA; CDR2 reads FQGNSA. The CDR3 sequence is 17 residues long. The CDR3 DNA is TGTGCCAGCAGCTCCCCCCGTCCTAGCGGGGTTAGCAATGAGCAGTTCTTC. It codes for CASSSPRPSGVSNEQFF.

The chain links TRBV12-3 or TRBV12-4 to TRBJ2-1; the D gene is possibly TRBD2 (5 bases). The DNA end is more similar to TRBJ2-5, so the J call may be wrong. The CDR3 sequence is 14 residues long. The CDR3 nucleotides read TGTGCCAGCAGTTTAGACGGGGTCCGGGAGACCCAGTACTTC. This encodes CASSLDGVRETQYF.

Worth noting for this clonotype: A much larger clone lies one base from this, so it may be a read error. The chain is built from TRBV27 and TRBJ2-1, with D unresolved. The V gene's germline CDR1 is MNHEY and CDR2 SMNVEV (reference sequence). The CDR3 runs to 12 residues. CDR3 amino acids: CVSSAAYNEQFF. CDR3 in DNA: TGTGTCAGCAGTGCCGCCTACAATGAGCAGTTCTTC.

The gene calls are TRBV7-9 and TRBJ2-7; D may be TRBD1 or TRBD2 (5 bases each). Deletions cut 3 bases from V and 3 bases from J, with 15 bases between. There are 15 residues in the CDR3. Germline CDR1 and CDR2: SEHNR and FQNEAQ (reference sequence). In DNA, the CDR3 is TGTGCCAGCAGCTTTAGTAGAGGGGTTGGCTACGAGCAGTACTTC. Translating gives CASSFSRGVGYEQYF.

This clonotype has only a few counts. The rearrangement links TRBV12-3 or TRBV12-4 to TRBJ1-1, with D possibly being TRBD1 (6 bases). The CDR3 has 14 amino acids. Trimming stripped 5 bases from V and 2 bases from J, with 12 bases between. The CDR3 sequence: CASSETGSNTEAFF. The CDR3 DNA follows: TGTGCCAGCAGTGAGACAGGTTCTAACACTGAAGCTTTCTTT.